This TCR beta chain was documented in a study of PD-1 blockade in mismatch repair-deficient tumors. About the study: Patients had about 13 mismatch repair-deficient cancer types and were previously treated and progressing.

Profiling relied on immunoSEQ multiplex PCR, and the TCRdb table lists in-frame clones only, not all of them. Counted here are 56,000 or so clones, roughly 80% occurring once; the ten biggest clones make up 6.5% to 9%. The CDR3 is 11 residues long. Germline CDR1 and CDR2: DFQATT and SNEGSKA (reference sequence). Germline trimming cut 7 bases from V and 6 bases from J; bases unmatched to any gene: 5. TCR sequencing covered a few patients who responded to pembrolizumab. The input for sequencing was peripheral blood, taken about 4.5 months after starting pembrolizumab. This TCR was sampled from an adult with mismatch repair-deficient cancer. V gene TRBV20-1 combines with J gene TRBJ2-7; 8 nucleotides match TRBD1. The CDR3 sequence is CSVTTGVEQYF. The CDR3 nucleotides read TGCAGTGTTACGACAGGGGTCGAGCAGTACTTC.